This T cell receptor (beta chain) was observed in a study of cytomegalovirus exposure and HLA in healthy donors. Study conclusions and caveats: In vitro testing confirmed a few CMV-associated chains as specific for CMV antigens. Productive rates of about 90% or about 30% were seen for most TCR beta V segments in an earlier analysis.

The CDR3 sequence is 11 residues long. In germline, CDR1 is MRHNA, CDR2 SNTAGT. Comment on this clone: Its cognate antigen is unknown. At one of its ends the junction is not consistent with the germline gene, which may arise from a read error.

The PCR was carried out with 60 Vbeta primers and 13 Jbeta primers. The repertoire was sequenced with immunoSEQ multiplex PCR; TCRdb's copy has only in-frame clones and lacks some. The data show 75,000 to 90,000 clones, with 70% to 80% seen just once and 13% held by the top ten. Sequencing was carried out using PBMCs. This chain uses TRBV6-4 with TRBJ1-2; no reliable D call. This receptor was obtained from a human donor in good health. The DNA for the CDR3 is TGTGCCAGCAGTGACGGTGGCGGCTACCCCTTC. Its protein product is CASSDGGGYPF.